This T cell receptor beta chain was observed in a study of T cells in Graves' hyperthyroidism and ophthalmopathy. Amplified TCR beta CDR3 regions came from RNA transcripts. The TCR CDR3 was amplified in a first-round RT-PCR using the HTBI primer set. TCRdb re-called the multiplex PCR reads through MiXCR, storing one row per CDR3 protein. The sample carries roughly 710,000 distinct CDR3 sequences, roughly 32% recorded once. CDR1 and CDR2 from the germline V gene are SGHVT and SQSDAQ. The length of the CDR3 is 21 residues. Trimming removed 1 base from V and 3 bases from J, with 27 bases in between. The sequence came from a woman aged 40 to 49 with Graves' hyperthyroidism. This chain joins TRBV7-4 and TRBJ1-4; D might be TRBD1 (5 bases). Specimen: blood. CDR3 in amino acids: CASSLERGLFDPGAPNEKLFF. Written as DNA, the CDR3 is TGTGCCAGCAGCTTAGAACGAGGGCTTTTTGATCCTGGGGCGCCTAATGAAAAACTGTTTTTT.